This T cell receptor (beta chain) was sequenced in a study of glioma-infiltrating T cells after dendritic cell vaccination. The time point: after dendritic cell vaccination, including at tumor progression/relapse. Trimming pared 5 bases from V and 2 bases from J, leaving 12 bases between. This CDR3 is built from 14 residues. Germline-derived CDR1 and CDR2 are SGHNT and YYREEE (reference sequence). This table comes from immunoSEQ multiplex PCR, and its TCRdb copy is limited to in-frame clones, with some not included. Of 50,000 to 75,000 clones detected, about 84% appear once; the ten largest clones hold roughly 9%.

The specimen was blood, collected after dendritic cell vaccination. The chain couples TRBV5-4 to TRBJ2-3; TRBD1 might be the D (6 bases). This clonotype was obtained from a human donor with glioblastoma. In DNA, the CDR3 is TGTGCCAGCAGGCAGGGACACCTCACAGATACGCAGTATTTT. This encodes CASRQGHLTDTQYF.